The 28 T cell receptor beta chains below were found in one sample sequenced in a study of shared clonotypes between healthy human individuals. Libraries were prepared by immunoSEQ multiplex PCR; TCRdb keeps only in-frame clonotypes and omits some of them. Among millions of clones, just over 90% were seen once, and the ten largest hold under 2%. CD8 cells classed as naive were CD45RO-negative and positively selected for CCR7, excluding terminally differentiated effector memory CD45RA+ cells. Sequenced material: naive CD8+ T cells from PBMCs. The receptors here all came from a man aged 18 to 30 in good health. Some clones in this sample may be carry-over from other donors' samples.

About this clone itself: The same CDR3 arises from other DNA sequences in this sample as well. This chain's CDR3 is CASSSLAGGYEQYF. The CDR3 bases are TGTGCCAGTAGTAGTCTAGCGGGAGGGTACGAGCAGTACTTC. V usage is TRBV19 and J usage is TRBJ2-7, with 12 bases aligning to TRBD2. There are 14 residues in the CDR3. Germline CDR1 and CDR2: LNHDA and SQIVND (reference sequence). The junction had 2 bases not matched to a gene; V was cut back by 4 bases and J by 4 bases.

V is TRBV13 and J is TRBJ2-7; 7 nucleotides align to TRBD2. J was trimmed by 5 bases and V by 0 bases; bases with no gene match: 7. The CDR3 contains 15 residues. Germline values: CDR1 PRHDT, CDR2 FYEKMQ (reference sequence). The CDR3 sequence: CASSLGGGSNNEQYF. CDR3 nucleotide sequence: TGTGCCAGCAGCTTAGGAGGCGGGAGCAACAACGAGCAGTACTTC.

V gene TRBV6-1 combines with J gene TRBJ2-7, with 8 bases aligning to TRBD1. Losses at the gene ends were 3 bases for V and 0 bases for J; bases not matched to a gene: 4. The CDR3 runs to 15 residues. Germline V gives CDR1 MNHNS, CDR2 SASEGT. CDR3 sequence reads: CASSDHRGSSYEQYF. In nucleotides, the CDR3 is TGTGCCAGCAGTGATCACAGGGGGAGCTCCTACGAGCAGTACTTC.

The V and J genes are TRBV27 and TRBJ2-1, with 8 positions matching TRBD2. The CDR3 sequence is 16 residues long. Germline CDR1 and CDR2: MNHEY and SMNVEV (reference sequence). V gave up 0 bases and J gave up 7 bases; unmatched junction bases: 8. The CDR3 protein is CASSLSWAGRGNEQFF. CDR3 bases: TGTGCCAGCAGTTTATCCTGGGCCGGGAGGGGGAATGAGCAGTTCTTC.

The V gene is TRBV28, the J gene TRBJ2-1; D possibly matches TRBD1 or TRBD2 (5 bases each). This CDR3 spans 13 amino acids. V lost 2 bases to trimming and J lost 11 bases, with 13 bases between them. The germline CDR1 and CDR2 sequences are MDHEN and SYDVKM. In nucleotides, the CDR3 is TGTGCCAGCAGTTTAGAAGGGACGGCGCAGCAGTTCTTC. Its protein is CASSLEGTAQQFF.

V gene TRBV29-1 combines with J gene TRBJ1-2, with D perhaps matching TRBD1 (5 bases). The V gene's germline CDR1 is SQVTM and CDR2 ANQGSEA. Deletions cut 4 bases from V and 2 bases from J, with 17 bases between. CDR3 length: 15 amino acids. CDR3 loop: CSVVGVAGTNYGYTF. The CDR3 DNA reads TGCAGCGTTGTCGGGGTGGCAGGGACGAACTATGGCTACACCTTC.

The rearrangement links TRBV7-9 to TRBJ2-7; TRBD2 is a possible D gene (5 bases). Germline V gene lookup returns CDR1 SEHNR and CDR2 FQNEAQ (reference sequence). The CDR3 is made up of 14 amino acids. V was pared by 5 bases and J by 5 bases, with 16 bases between. The CDR3 loop reads CASSLPRGTHEQYF. In DNA form, the CDR3 reads TGTGCCAGCAGCCTCCCCCGGGGAACCCACGAGCAGTACTTC.

The table lists this clone with a few counts. This chain uses TRBV28 with TRBJ1-5; D is unresolved. The CDR3 has 12 residues. Trimming removed 4 bases from V and 4 bases from J, with 5 bases in between. Germline assignment: CDR1 MDHEN and CDR2 SYDVKM. The CDR3 coding sequence is TGTGCCAGCAGTTGGATGAATCAGCCCCAGCATTTT. This codes for CASSWMNQPQHF.

Concerning this clone: Other nucleotide sequences in the sample specify the same CDR3. J is TRBJ2-1 and V is TRBV28; D is undetermined. The germline gives CDR1 MDHEN, CDR2 SYDVKM. Trimming removed 5 bases at V and 0 bases at J, with 8 bases between. The CDR3 covers 14 residues. The CDR3 sequence: CASSLGSSYNEQFF. The CDR3 bases are TGTGCCAGCAGTCTCGGAAGCTCCTACAATGAGCAGTTCTTC.

The chain couples TRBV12-5 to TRBJ2-7, with D unresolved. V lost 9 bases to trimming and J lost 1 base, with 19 bases between them. The CDR3 is 15 amino acids. Germline V CDR1 and CDR2: LGHNT, FRNRAP. This CDR3 is CASRVGLRSSYEQYF. CDR3 in DNA: TGTGCTAGCCGGGTCGGCCTTAGGTCGTCCTACGAGCAGTACTTC.

This rearrangement joins TRBV11-2 to TRBJ2-7; perhaps TRBD2 as D (7 bases). The ends were cut back, 7 bases at V and 2 bases at J, with 18 bases in the middle. CDR3 length: 15 amino acids. Germline-derived CDR1 and CDR2 are SGHAT and FQNNGV. CDR3 sequence (DNA): TGTGCCAGCACCTCGAGGGCGGGGGCTACCTACGAGCAGTACTTC. Encoded protein: CASTSRAGATYEQYF.

V usage is TRBV19 and J usage is TRBJ1-5; 7 nucleotides align to TRBD1. Germline V lookup: CDR1 LNHDA, CDR2 SQIVND (reference sequence). V shed 5 bases and J 7 bases; nucleotides not matched to a gene: 11. This CDR3 is built from 15 residues. CDR3 DNA sequence: TGTGCCAGTAGTCTCCGGGACAGTCTTTACCAGCCCCAGCATTTT. This codes for CASSLRDSLYQPQHF.

As regards this clone: Other DNA sequences in the same sample also yield this CDR3. The chain couples TRBV30 to TRBJ1-2; no clear D. The CDR3 runs to 13 residues. V was pared by 0 bases and J by 5 bases, with 10 bases between. CDR1 and CDR2 from the germline V gene are GTSNPN and SVGIG (reference sequence). This CDR3 reads CAWSVRSGYGYTF. CDR3 bases: TGTGCCTGGAGTGTAAGGTCTGGTTATGGCTACACCTTC. Based on the CDR3 plus reference TRBV30 and TRBJ1-2, the full variable domain is SQTIHQWPATLVQPVGSPLSLECTVEGTSNPNLYWYRQAAGRGLQLLFYSVGIGQISSEVPQNLSASRPQDRQFILSSKKLLLSDSGFYLCAWSVRSGYGYTFGSGTRLTVV.

The chain uses TRBV7-8 and TRBJ2-6; D perhaps matches TRBD2 (5 bases). The germline V and J ends were trimmed by 2 bases and 2 bases, with 7 bases remaining between them. The CDR3 is 15 amino acids. The germline gives CDR1 SGHVS, CDR2 FQNEAQ. The CDR3 reads CASSLRGAGANVLTF. For the CDR3, the DNA is TGTGCCAGCAGCTTACGGGGTGCTGGGGCCAACGTCCTGACTTTC. Based on the CDR3 plus reference TRBV7-8 and TRBJ2-6, the full variable domain is GAGVSQSPRYKVAKRGQDVALRCDPISGHVSLFWYQQALGQGPEFLTYFQNEAQLDKSGLPSDRFFAERPEGSVSTLKIQRTQQEDSAVYLCASSLRGAGANVLTFGAGSRLTVL.

The gene calls are TRBV6-1 and TRBJ2-2, with D unresolved. V gave up 8 bases and J gave up 1 base, with 14 bases separating them. Germline V lookup: CDR1 MNHNS, CDR2 SASEGT. CDR3 length equals 15 residues. CDR3 sequence: CASGRLQVNTGELFF. The CDR3 nucleotides read TGTGCCAGCGGCAGGTTGCAGGTGAACACCGGGGAGCTGTTTTTT.

The chain links TRBV7-8 to TRBJ2-1; TRBD2 matches at 12 bases. The CDR3 covers 16 residues. From germline, CDR1 is SGHVS and CDR2 FQNEAQ. The V gene end was trimmed by 3 bases and the J gene end by 8 bases; junction bases not matched to a gene: 8. In DNA form, the CDR3 reads TGTGCCAGCAGCTTGGGTCTAGCGGGAGGGGTGGATGAGCAGTTCTTC. This gives the protein CASSLGLAGGVDEQFF.

CDR3 sequence reads: CASSSGFNEQFF. CDR3 coding DNA: TGTGCCAGCAGCTCGGGTTTTAATGAGCAGTTCTTC. The chain joins TRBV5-6 to TRBJ2-1; D not resolved. With 3 bases removed from V and 7 bases from J, the gap between germline ends came to 8 bases. The germline gives CDR1 SGHDT, CDR2 YYEEEE. The CDR3 spans 12 residues.

The chain joins TRBV10-3 to TRBJ1-1; D uncertain. The V end was cut by 8 bases, the J end by 0 bases, with 13 bases between. The CDR3 extends over 14 amino acids. The germline CDR1 and CDR2 sequences are ENHRY and SYGVKD. CDR3 sequence: CAIGEGGLNTEAFF. CDR3 bases: TGTGCCATCGGGGAGGGAGGCTTGAACACTGAAGCTTTCTTT.

Concerning this clone: This sample also contains other DNA sequences that code for the same CDR3. The chain combines TRBV7-9 with TRBJ2-7; 7 bases match TRBD1. This CDR3 has 13 amino acids. Germline assignment: CDR1 SEHNR and CDR2 FQNEAQ (reference sequence). Losses at the gene ends were 7 bases for V and 3 bases for J; bases not matched to a gene: 6. Here the CDR3 reads CASNGGQNYEQYF. Written as DNA, the CDR3 is TGTGCCAGCAATGGGGGACAGAACTACGAGCAGTACTTC. The complete variable domain, with remaining parts taken from reference TRBV7-9 and TRBJ2-7, reads DTGVSQNPRHKITKRGQNVTFRCDPISEHNRLYWYRQTLGQGPEFLTYFQNEAQLEKSRLLSDRFSAERPKGSFSTLEIQRTEQGDSAMYLCASNGGQNYEQYFGPGTRLTVT.

The chain carries TRBV2 and TRBJ2-7; D may be TRBD2 (5 bases). The V end lost 6 bases, the J end lost 4 bases, and 19 bases lay between the germline ends. This CDR3 contains 15 residues. CDR1 is SNHLY, CDR2 FYNNEI, per germline. The CDR3 region has the DNA TGTGCCAGCAGGGTAGCGCCCGGCCTCAGATACGAGCAGTACTTC. Protein product: CASRVAPGLRYEQYF. Full variable domain (remainder filled in from reference TRBV2 and TRBJ2-7): EPEVTQTPSHQVTQMGQEVILRCVPISNHLYFYWYRQILGQKVEFLVSFYNNEISEKSEIFDDQFSVERPDGSNFTLKIRSTKLEDSAMYFCASRVAPGLRYEQYFGPGTRLTVT.

Concerning this clone itself: This sample also contains other DNA sequences that code for the same CDR3. The chain carries TRBV28 and TRBJ2-7, with D perhaps matching TRBD1 (6 bases). V was pared by 6 bases and J by 3 bases, with 9 bases between. The CDR3 consists of 12 residues. CDR1 and CDR2 from the germline V gene are MDHEN and SYDVKM. The CDR3 region is CASRQGFYEQYF. CDR3 sequence (DNA): TGTGCCAGCAGACAGGGTTTCTACGAGCAGTACTTC.

V usage is TRBV7-9 and J usage is TRBJ1-5; no firm D call. V was clipped by 4 bases and J by 5 bases, with 18 bases between them. The CDR3 has 16 amino acids. The V gene's germline CDR1 is SEHNR and CDR2 FQNEAQ (reference sequence). The CDR3 loop is CASSSWTDGPHQPQHF. The CDR3 DNA is TGTGCCAGCAGCTCCTGGACCGACGGCCCACATCAGCCCCAGCATTTT.

The V call is TRBV7-9, the J call TRBJ2-2; TRBD2 aligns across 7 bases. CDR1 and CDR2 (germline): SEHNR, FQNEAQ (reference sequence). The CDR3 totals 17 residues. Trimming removed 3 bases from V and 0 bases from J; junction bases left unmatched: 7. The CDR3, as DNA: TGTGCCAGCAGCTTTTTTGTTGGGAGGGCGAACACCGGGGAGCTGTTTTTT. It codes for CASSFFVGRANTGELFF.

The chain uses TRBV4-1 and TRBJ2-5; D might be TRBD1 or TRBD2, each matching 5 bases. CDR1 is MGHRA and CDR2 is YSYEKL in the germline V gene. CDR3 length: 17 residues. The germline V and J ends were trimmed by 1 base and 5 bases, with 20 bases remaining between them. CDR3 region: CASSQGVIRTRGETQYF. The CDR3 region has the DNA TGCGCCAGCAGCCAAGGGGTGATTAGAACTAGGGGCGAGACCCAGTACTTC.

The CDR3 reads CASSQYRRTNTEAFF. CDR3 DNA: TGTGCCAGCAGCCAATACAGGCGAACGAACACTGAAGCTTTCTTT. This rearrangement joins TRBV4-2 to TRBJ1-1; D may be TRBD1 (5 bases). Between the trimmed V and J ends, which lost 2 bases and 1 base, there was a span of 11 bases. CDR3 length: 15 residues. Germline CDR1 and CDR2: LGHNA and YNFKEQ.

The CDR3 protein is CASSLAVGGFYEQYF. DNA of the CDR3: TGTGCCAGCAGCTTGGCCGTGGGCGGATTCTACGAGCAGTACTTC. This rearrangement joins TRBV5-6 to TRBJ2-7; unclear D gene. Between the trimmed V and J ends, which lost 0 bases and 3 bases, there was a span of 13 bases. The CDR3 is 15 amino acids. Germline V gene lookup returns CDR1 SGHDT and CDR2 YYEEEE.

The V call is TRBV29-1, the J call TRBJ2-5; D possibly matches TRBD1 or TRBD2 (6 bases each). Matching the DNA end better, TRBJ2-7 makes the J call doubtful. CDR3 length: 12 residues. CDR1 is SQVTM, CDR2 ANQGSEA, per germline. The CDR3 coding sequence is TGCAGCGTTGAGTCGGGGGCGAACGAGCAGTACTTC. Its protein product is CSVESGANEQYF.

V is TRBV6-6 and J is TRBJ2-7; no clear D. The V gene lost 2 bases and the J gene lost 4 bases, with 6 bases spanning the gap. This CDR3 comprises 12 residues. The V gene's germline CDR1 is MNHNY and CDR2 SVGAGI (reference sequence). The CDR3 DNA reads as TGTGCCAGCAGTTACATGGGGTACGAGCAGTACTTC. Amino acid sequence: CASSYMGYEQYF.